This T cell receptor beta chain was sequenced during a study of beta chain features in type 1 diabetes. Study information: Researchers looked at some 99 million sorted cells across all samples.

Broader study findings: Within each of all four CD4+ subsets, Type 1 diabetes patients had TCRB CDR3s that were moderately but significantly shorter. Here, the possible influence of HLA type (on TCRB rearrangement) remained unresolved.

The authors reverse transcribed all of the isolated RNA, so sequencing captured expressed TCRB transcripts. Method: immunoSEQ multiplex PCR; TCRdb's copy keeps in-frame clones and lacks some. The sample has some 370,000 clones; about 10% are singletons. A heparinised blood draw that averaged about 100 mL was obtained once from each donor. Researchers reported sorting CD4+ naive, central memory, regulatory and stem cell-like memory cells via CD45RO/CCR7/CD25/CD127/CD95/CD27. This clone was found a few times. Its antigen is still unknown. Germline loops: CDR1 SEHNR, CDR2 FQNEAQ (reference sequence). Trimming removed 5 bases from V and 5 bases from J; junction bases left unmatched: 5. CDR3 size: 13 residues.

This TCR came from a man younger than 40 with type 1 diabetes. The material sequenced was central memory CD4+ T cells from blood. The chain joins TRBV7-9 to TRBJ1-2; TRBD1 matches at 7 bases. CDR3 coding DNA: TGTGCCAGCAGCCAACAGGGGAGGTATGGCTACACCTTC. Its translation: CASSQQGRYGYTF.